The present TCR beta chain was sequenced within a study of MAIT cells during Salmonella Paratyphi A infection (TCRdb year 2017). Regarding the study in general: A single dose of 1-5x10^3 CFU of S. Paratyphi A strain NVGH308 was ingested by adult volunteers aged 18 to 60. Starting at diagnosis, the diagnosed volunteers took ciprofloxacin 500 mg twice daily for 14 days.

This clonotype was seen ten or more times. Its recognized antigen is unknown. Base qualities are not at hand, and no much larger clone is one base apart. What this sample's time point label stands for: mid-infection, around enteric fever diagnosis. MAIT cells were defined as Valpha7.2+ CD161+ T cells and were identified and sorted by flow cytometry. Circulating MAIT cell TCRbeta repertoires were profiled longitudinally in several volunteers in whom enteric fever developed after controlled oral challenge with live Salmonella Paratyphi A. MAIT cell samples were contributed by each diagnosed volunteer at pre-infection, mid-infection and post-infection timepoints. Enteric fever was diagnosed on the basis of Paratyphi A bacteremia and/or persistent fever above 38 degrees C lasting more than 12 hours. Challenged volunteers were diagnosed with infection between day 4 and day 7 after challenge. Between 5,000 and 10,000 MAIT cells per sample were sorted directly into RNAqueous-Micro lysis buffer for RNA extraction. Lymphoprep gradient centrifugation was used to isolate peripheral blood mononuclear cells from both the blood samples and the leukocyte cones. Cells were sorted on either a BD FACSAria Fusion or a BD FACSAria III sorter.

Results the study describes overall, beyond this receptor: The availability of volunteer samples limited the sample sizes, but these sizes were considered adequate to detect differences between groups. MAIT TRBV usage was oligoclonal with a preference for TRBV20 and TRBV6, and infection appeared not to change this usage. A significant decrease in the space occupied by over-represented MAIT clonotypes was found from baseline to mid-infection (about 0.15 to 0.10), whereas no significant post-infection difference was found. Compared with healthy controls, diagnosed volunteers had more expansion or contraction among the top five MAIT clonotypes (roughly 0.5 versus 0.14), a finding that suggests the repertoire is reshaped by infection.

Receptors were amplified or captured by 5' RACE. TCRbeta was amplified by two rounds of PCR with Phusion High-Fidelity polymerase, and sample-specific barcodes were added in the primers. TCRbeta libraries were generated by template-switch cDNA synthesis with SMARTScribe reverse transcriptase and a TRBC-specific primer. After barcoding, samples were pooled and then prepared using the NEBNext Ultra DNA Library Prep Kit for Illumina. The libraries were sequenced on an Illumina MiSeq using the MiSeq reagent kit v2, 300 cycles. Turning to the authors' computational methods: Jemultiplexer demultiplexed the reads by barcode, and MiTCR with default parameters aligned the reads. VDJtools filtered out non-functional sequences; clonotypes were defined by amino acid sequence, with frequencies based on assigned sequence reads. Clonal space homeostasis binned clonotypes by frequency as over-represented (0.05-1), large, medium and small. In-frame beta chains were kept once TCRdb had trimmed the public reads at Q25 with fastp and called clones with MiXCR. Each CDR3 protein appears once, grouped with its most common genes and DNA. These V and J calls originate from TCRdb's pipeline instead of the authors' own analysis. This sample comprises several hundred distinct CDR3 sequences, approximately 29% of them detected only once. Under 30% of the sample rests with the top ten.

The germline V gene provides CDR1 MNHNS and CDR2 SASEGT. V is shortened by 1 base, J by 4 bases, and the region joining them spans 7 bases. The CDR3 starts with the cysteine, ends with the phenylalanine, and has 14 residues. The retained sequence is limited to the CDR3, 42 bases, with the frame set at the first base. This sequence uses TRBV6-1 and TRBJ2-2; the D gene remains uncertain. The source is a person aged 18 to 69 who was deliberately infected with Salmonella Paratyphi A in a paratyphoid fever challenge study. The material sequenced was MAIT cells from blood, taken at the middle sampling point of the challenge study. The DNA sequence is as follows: TGTGCCAGCAGTGAAGGGGTTGCCACCGGGGAGCTGTTTTTT. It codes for CASSEGVATGELFF.